These T cell receptor beta chains were read from a single sample in a study of blood T cells in healthy people across ages. TCRdb reanalysed the 5' RACE reads using MiXCR and keeps one entry per CDR3 protein. The sample has approximately 940,000 distinct CDR3 sequences, around 48% seen once; the top ten hold about an eighth. Sequencing was carried out using blood. The receptor source for this set is a young man in good health. CDR3s include the opening cysteine and the closing phenylalanine or tryptophan. The D gene is left open where the match is weak. Not all rows give a size; the values are once, few, many and, for expanded clones, a class.

clone_size j_call v_call d_call cdr3_aa cdr3_nt
. TRBJ2-1 TRBV12-3/TRBV12-4 . CASSPAGTYYNEQFF TGTGCCAGCAGTCCCGCCGGGACGTACTACAATGAGCAGTTCTTC
. TRBJ2-5 TRBV9 TRBD1 CASSDRQGTGETQYF TGTGCCAGCAGCGACCGACAGGGGACAGGGGAGACCCAGTACTTC
. TRBJ1-4 TRBV29-1 . CSGQGTNEKLFF TGCAGCGGCCAGGGGACTAATGAAAAACTGTTTTTT
few TRBJ2-3 TRBV30 . CAWGTVSTDTQYF TGTGCCTGGGGGACTGTCAGCACAGATACGCAGTATTTT
. TRBJ2-1 TRBV5-1 . CASSLALASYNEQFF TGCGCCAGCAGCTTGGCCCTAGCGTCCTACAATGAGCAGTTCTTC
. TRBJ1-4 TRBV15 . CATSRDFGGAFGEKLFF TGTGCCACCAGCAGAGATTTTGGCGGGGCATTCGGCGAAAAACTGTTTTTT
. TRBJ2-3 TRBV29-1 . CSVEGGIDTQYF TGCAGCGTTGAAGGAGGGATAGATACGCAGTATTTT
. TRBJ2-2 TRBV7-3 . CASSRTPNTGELFF TGTGCCAGCAGCCGTACACCGAACACCGGGGAGCTGTTTTTT
. TRBJ1-2 TRBV27 . CASSLVGAGYGYTF TGTGCCAGCAGTTTGGTGGGGGCTGGCTATGGCTACACCTTC
. TRBJ2-7 TRBV6-4 . CASSDSPGSYEQYF TGTGCCAGCAGTGACTCGCCAGGGTCCTACGAGCAGTACTTC
few TRBJ1-3 TRBV9 . CASSVAWGSSGNTIYF TGTGCCAGCAGCGTAGCTTGGGGCAGCTCTGGAAACACCATATATTTT
. TRBJ2-7 TRBV4-1 TRBD1 CASSQEMTGEQYF TGCGCCAGCAGCCAAGAGATGACAGGGGAGCAGTACTTC
few TRBJ2-3 TRBV28 . CASSSPGHSTDTQYF TGTGCCAGCAGTTCGCCGGGACACAGCACAGATACGCAGTATTTT
. TRBJ2-7 TRBV20-1 . CSATDGASYEQYF TGCAGTGCTACCGACGGTGCCTCCTACGAGCAGTACTTC
. TRBJ1-2 TRBV29-1 . CSVSTGTNYGYTF TGCAGCGTTTCCACAGGGACCAACTATGGCTACACCTTC
. TRBJ2-7 TRBV7-2 . CASSPLQTVPFSYEQYF TGTGCCAGCAGCCCGCTACAGACAGTTCCCTTCTCCTACGAGCAGTACTTC
. TRBJ2-5 TRBV4-2 TRBD2 CASSQDRSGGLQETQYF TGTGCCAGCAGCCAAGATCGGAGCGGGGGGCTACAAGAGACCCAGTACTTC
few TRBJ2-7 TRBV20-1 . CSAPPAGTLLYEQYF TGCAGTGCTCCCCCCGCCGGGACCCTGCTCTACGAGCAGTACTTC
few TRBJ1-1 TRBV29-1 . CSVEEGMNTEAFF TGCAGCGTTGAGGAGGGCATGAACACTGAAGCTTTCTTT
many TRBJ2-1 TRBV4-2 TRBD2 CASSQDIAGETEDEQFF TGTGCCAGCAGCCAGGATATAGCGGGGGAAACGGAGGATGAGCAGTTCTTC
. TRBJ2-5 TRBV4-1 TRBD2 CASSQFRAGDNQETQYF TGCGCCAGCAGCCAATTTCGGGCGGGGGATAACCAAGAGACCCAGTACTTC
. TRBJ2-7 TRBV7-9 . CASSLARDISYEQYF TGTGCCAGCAGCTTAGCCCGGGACATTTCCTACGAGCAGTACTTC
many TRBJ1-4 TRBV7-2 . CASSVMGGAREKLFF TGTGCCAGCAGCGTAATGGGGGGCGCCCGTGAAAAACTGTTTTTT
. TRBJ2-1 TRBV12-5 TRBD2 CASALAAGGGYNEQFF TGTGCTAGTGCCCTAGCCGCGGGGGGGGGGTACAATGAGCAGTTTTTC
. TRBJ2-3 TRBV18 . CASSPTLVMGTDTQYF TGTGCCAGCTCACCTACACTAGTGATGGGCACAGATACGCAGTATTTT
few TRBJ1-2 TRBV28 . CAGILPGGGYTF TGTGCCGGAATCCTTCCGGGGGGGGGCTACACCTTC
. TRBJ1-5 TRBV15 . CAASVKGIGNQPQHF TGTGCCGCCAGCGTAAAGGGGATTGGCAATCAGCCCCAGCATTTT
few TRBJ2-7 TRBV29-1 . CSVELRAGGALYEQYF TGCAGCGTTGAACTACGAGCGGGTGGTGCCCTGTACGAGCAGTACTTC
few TRBJ2-7 TRBV6-2/TRBV6-3 TRBD1 CASSPATGAYEQYF TGTGCCAGCAGTCCCGCGACAGGGGCATACGAGCAGTACTTC
. TRBJ2-5 TRBV5-1 TRBD2 CASSLATSGEETQYF TGCGCCAGCAGCTTGGCCACTAGCGGGGAAGAGACCCAGTACTTC
few TRBJ2-1 TRBV11-2 TRBD2 CASRSSGTSGLNEQFF TGTGCCAGCAGGTCCTCCGGGACTAGCGGTTTAAATGAGCAGTTCTTC
. TRBJ2-7 TRBV5-1 . CASSFIAGKTYEQYF TGCGCCAGCAGCTTTATTGCAGGCAAGACCTACGAGCAGTACTTC
few TRBJ2-1 TRBV10-3 TRBD2 CAISDPETGLAGEQFF TGTGCCATCAGTGACCCGGAAACCGGACTAGCGGGCGAGCAGTTCTTC
. TRBJ1-1 TRBV7-3 . CASSLSPGWETEAFF TGTGCCAGCAGCTTAAGCCCAGGTTGGGAGACTGAAGCTTTCTTT
. TRBJ2-7 TRBV28 . CASSLRLSEQYF TGTGCCAGCAGTTTACGTTTGTCCGAGCAGTACTTC
. TRBJ2-7 TRBV20-1 . CSARGHQGTPYEQYF TGCAGTGCTAGAGGGCACCAGGGGACCCCATACGAGCAGTACTTC
many TRBJ1-1 TRBV29-1 . CSVEGRSRATEAFF TGCAGCGTTGAAGGCCGATCCCGGGCCACGGAAGCTTTCTTT
. TRBJ2-7 TRBV6-5 . CASSYSGQRYEQYF TGTGCCAGCAGTTACTCGGGACAACGGTACGAGCAGTACTTC
. TRBJ2-7 TRBV6-6 . CASSYKGSYEQYF TGTGCCAGCAGTTATAAGGGCTCCTACGAGCAGTACTTC
. TRBJ1-1 TRBV6-5 . CTSSPPRGGTEAFF TGTACCAGCAGCCCCCCCCGGGGCGGCACTGAAGCTTTCTTT
. TRBJ2-3 TRBV5-1 TRBD2 CASSWGAGTSTDTQYF TGCGCCAGCAGCTGGGGAGCGGGAACGAGCACAGATACGCAGTATTTT
. TRBJ2-1 TRBV7-3 TRBD2 CASSLFSGASNEQFF TGTGCCAGCAGCTTATTTAGCGGGGCCTCCAATGAGCAGTTCTTC